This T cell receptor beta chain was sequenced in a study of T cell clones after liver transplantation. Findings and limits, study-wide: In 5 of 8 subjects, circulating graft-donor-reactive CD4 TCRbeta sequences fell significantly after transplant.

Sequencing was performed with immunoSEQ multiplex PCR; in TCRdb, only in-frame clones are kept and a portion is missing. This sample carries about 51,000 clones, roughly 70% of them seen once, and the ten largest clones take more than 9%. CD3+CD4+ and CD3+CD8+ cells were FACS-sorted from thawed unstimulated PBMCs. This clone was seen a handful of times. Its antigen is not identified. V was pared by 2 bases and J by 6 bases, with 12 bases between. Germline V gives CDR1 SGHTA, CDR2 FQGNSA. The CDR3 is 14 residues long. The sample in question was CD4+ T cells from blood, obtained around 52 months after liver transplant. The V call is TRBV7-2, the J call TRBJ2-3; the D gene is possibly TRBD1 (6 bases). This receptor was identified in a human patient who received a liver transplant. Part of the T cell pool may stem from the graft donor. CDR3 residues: CASSLNGGRDTQYF. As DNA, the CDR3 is TGTGCCAGCAGCTTAAATGGGGGCAGGGATACGCAGTATTTT.